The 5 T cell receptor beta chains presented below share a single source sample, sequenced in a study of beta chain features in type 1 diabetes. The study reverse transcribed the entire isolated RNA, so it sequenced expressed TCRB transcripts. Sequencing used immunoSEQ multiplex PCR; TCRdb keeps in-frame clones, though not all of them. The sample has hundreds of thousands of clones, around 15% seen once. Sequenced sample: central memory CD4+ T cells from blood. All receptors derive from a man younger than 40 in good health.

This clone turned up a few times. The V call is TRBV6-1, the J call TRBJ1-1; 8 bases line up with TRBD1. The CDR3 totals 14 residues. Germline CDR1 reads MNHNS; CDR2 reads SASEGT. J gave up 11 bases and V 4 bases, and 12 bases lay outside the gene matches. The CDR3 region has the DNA TGTGCCAGCAGTGTAAGGGGTGAGGGACAGGTGGCTTTCTTT. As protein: CASSVRGEGQVAFF.

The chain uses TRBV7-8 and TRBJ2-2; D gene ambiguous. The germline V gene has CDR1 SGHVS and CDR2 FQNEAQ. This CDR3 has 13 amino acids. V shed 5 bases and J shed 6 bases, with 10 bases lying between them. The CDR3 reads CASSMSSPGELFF. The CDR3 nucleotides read TGTGCCAGCAGCATGTCCAGTCCCGGGGAGCTGTTTTTT.

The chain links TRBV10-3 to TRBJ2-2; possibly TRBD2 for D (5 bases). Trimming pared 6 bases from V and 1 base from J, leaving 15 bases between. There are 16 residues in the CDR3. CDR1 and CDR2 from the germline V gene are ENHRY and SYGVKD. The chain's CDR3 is CAISDASTMNTGELFF. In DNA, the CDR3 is TGTGCCATCAGCGACGCTAGCACGATGAACACCGGGGAGCTGTTTTTT.

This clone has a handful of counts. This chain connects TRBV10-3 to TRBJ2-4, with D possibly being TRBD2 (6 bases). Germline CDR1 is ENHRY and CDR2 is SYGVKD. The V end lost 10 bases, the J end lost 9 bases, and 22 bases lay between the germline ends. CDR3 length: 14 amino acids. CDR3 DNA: TGTGCCAGCACCAGGAGGGGAGCCAGCGGCATTCAGTACTTC. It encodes CASTRRGASGIQYF.

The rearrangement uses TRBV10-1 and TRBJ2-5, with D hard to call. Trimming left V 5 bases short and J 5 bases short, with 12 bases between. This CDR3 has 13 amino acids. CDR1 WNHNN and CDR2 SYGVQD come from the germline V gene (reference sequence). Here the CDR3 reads CASSQRLGETQYF. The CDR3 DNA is TGCGCCAGCAGTCAACGGTTAGGGGAGACCCAGTACTTC.